This T cell receptor (beta chain) was observed in a study of OX40 agonist ivuxolimab in advanced cancers. Overall study findings and caveats: Partly responding patients at 0.1-3.0 mg/kg showed some of the smallest clonal expansion. Certain nonresponders additionally had low normalized T-cell clonal expansion.

Method: immunoSEQ multiplex PCR; TCRdb's copy keeps in-frame clones and lacks some. The data contain about 86,000 clones, 70% to 90% of them singletons. Germline-derived CDR1 and CDR2 are SEHNR and FQNEAQ (reference sequence). The V and J ends lost 5 bases and 0 bases respectively, with 11 bases between them. This CDR3 has 14 residues. Concerning this clone: The antigen is undetermined.

Specimen: CD4+ or CD8+ T cells sorted from blood, collected in a trial of the OX40 agonist ivuxolimab. The receptor's source is an adult with an advanced solid tumor such as melanoma, head and neck, liver or kidney cancer. The rearrangement joins TRBV7-9 to TRBJ2-7; D perhaps matches TRBD2 (5 bases). CDR3 sequence reads: CASSRLSGSYEQYF. CDR3 bases: TGTGCCAGCAGCCGTCTCAGCGGCTCCTACGAGCAGTACTTC.